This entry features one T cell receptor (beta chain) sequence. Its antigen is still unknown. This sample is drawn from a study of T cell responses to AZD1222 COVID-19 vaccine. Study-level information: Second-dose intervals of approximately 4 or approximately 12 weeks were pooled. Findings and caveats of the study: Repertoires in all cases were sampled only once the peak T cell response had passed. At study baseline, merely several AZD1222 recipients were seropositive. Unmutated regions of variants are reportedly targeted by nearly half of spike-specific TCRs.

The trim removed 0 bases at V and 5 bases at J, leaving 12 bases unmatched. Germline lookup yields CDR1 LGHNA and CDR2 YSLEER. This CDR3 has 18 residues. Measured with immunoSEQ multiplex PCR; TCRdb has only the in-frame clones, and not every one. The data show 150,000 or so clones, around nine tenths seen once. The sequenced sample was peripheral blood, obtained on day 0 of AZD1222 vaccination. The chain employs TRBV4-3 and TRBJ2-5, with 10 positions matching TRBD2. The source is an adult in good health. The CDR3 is CASSQEAVSGGAGETQYF. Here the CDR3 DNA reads TGCGCCAGCAGCCAAGAGGCGGTGAGCGGGGGGGCCGGGGAGACCCAGTACTTC.